A single TCR beta chain is shown here with its context. V was cut by 1 base and J by 6 bases, with 13 bases left in between. Germline V CDR1 and CDR2: SEHNR, FQNEAQ (reference sequence). This CDR3 region has 15 residues. The sample belongs to a study of cytomegalovirus exposure and HLA in healthy donors. The PCR contained 60 Vbeta and 13 Jbeta primers. Data came from immunoSEQ multiplex PCR; TCRdb stores just in-frame clones and leaves some out. Of approximately 220,000 clones detected, about 80% appear once; the ten largest clones hold about 0.63%. The chain uses TRBV7-9 and TRBJ2-1, with a tentative D call TRBD2 (6 bases). The sample consisted of PBMCs. This TCR was sampled from a man aged 18-30 years in good health and CMV-seronegative. CDR3 sequence reads: CASSLVAASANEQFF. CDR3 coding DNA: TGTGCCAGCAGCTTAGTAGCCGCTAGCGCCAATGAGCAGTTCTTC.